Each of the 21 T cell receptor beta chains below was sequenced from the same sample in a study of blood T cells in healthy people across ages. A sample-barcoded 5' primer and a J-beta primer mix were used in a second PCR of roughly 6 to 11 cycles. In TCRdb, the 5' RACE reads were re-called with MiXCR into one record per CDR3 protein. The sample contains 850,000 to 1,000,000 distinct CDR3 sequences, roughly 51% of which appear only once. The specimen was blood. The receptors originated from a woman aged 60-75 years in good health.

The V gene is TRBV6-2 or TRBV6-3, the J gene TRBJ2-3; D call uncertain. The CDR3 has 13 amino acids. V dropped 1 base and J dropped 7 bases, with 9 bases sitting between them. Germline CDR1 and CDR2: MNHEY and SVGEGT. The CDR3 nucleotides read TGTGCCAGCAGTTACTTGGGCCTATATACGCAGTATTTT. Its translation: CASSYLGLYTQYF.

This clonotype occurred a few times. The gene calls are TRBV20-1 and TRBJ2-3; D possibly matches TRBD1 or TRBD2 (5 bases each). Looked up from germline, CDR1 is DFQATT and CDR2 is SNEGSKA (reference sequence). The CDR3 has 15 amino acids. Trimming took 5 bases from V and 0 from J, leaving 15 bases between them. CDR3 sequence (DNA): TGCAGTGCTTTTAAGCTGGGGGAAAGCACAGATACGCAGTATTTT. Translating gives CSAFKLGESTDTQYF.

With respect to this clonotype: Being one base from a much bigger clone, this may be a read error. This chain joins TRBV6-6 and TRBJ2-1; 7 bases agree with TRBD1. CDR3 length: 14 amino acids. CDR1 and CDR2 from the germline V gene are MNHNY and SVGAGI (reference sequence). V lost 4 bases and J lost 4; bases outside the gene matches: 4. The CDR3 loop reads CASSFQGDYNEQFF. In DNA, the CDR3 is TGTGCCAGCAGTTTTCAGGGGGATTACAATGAGCAGTTCTTC.

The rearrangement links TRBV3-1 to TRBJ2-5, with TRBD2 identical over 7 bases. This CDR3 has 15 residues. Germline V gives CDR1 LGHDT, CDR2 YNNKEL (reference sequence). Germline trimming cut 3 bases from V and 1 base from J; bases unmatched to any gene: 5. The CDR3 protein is CASSQAGLPQETQYF. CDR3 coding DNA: TGTGCCAGCAGCCAGGCGGGACTACCCCAAGAGACCCAGTACTTC.

The DNA of the CDR3 is TGTGCCAGCAGGATAACCGGGACAGGGGATCCCTACGAGCAGTACTTC. This codes for CASRITGTGDPYEQYF. This chain links TRBV27 with TRBJ2-7; 10 bases line up with TRBD1. This CDR3 is 16 amino acids long. CDR1 is MNHEY and CDR2 is SMNVEV in the germline V gene (reference sequence). V shed 6 bases, J shed 2 bases, and the junction held 10 bases outside the gene matches.

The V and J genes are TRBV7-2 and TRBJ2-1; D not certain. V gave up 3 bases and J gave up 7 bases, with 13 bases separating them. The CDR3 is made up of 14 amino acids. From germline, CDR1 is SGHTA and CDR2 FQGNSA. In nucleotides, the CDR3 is TGTGCCAGCAGCTTTCCCCCACTAACTAATGAGCAGTTCTTC. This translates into CASSFPPLTNEQFF. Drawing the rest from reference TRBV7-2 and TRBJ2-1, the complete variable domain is GAGVSQSPSNKVTEKGKDVELRCDPISGHTALYWYRQSLGQGLEFLIYFQGNSAPDKSGLPSDRFSAERTGGSVSTLTIQRTQQEDSAVYLCASSFPPLTNEQFFGPGTRLTVL.

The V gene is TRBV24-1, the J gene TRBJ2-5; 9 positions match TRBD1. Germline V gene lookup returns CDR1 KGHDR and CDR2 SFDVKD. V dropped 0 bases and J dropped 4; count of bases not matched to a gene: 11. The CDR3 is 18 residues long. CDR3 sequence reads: CATSDLARHRGLGETQYF. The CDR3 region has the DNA TGTGCCACCAGTGATTTGGCTCGCCACAGGGGGCTGGGAGAGACCCAGTACTTC.

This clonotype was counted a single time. The CDR3: CASKLREEPTGKPYNEQYF. The CDR3 coding sequence is TGTGCCAGCAAGTTGCGTGAGGAGCCCACAGGGAAACCCTACAATGAGCAGTACTTC. This chain links TRBV25-1 with TRBJ2-7, with D perhaps TRBD1 (6 bases). V was trimmed by 7 bases and J by 7 bases, leaving 35 bases between them. The CDR3 sequence is 19 residues long. Germline CDR1 reads MGHDK; CDR2 reads SYGVNS.

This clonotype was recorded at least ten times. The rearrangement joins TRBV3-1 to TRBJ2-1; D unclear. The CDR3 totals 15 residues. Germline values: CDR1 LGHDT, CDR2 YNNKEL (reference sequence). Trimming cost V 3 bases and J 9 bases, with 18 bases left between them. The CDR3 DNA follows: TGTGCCAGCAGCCATCAAGAGGCCCTCGGAGTTGAGCAGTTCTTC. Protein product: CASSHQEALGVEQFF.

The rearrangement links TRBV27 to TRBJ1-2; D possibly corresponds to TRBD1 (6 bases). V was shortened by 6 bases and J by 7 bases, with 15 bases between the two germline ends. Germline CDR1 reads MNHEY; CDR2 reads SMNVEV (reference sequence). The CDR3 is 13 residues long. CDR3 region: CASRLAGAPGYTF. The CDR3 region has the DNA TGTGCCAGCAGATTGGCGGGGGCCCCTGGCTACACCTTC.

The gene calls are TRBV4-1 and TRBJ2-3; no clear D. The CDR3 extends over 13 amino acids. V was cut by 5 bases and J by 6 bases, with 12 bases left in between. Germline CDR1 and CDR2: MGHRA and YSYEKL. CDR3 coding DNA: TGCGCCAGCAGCTTCCTGATTGGGGATACGCAGTATTTT. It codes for CASSFLIGDTQYF.

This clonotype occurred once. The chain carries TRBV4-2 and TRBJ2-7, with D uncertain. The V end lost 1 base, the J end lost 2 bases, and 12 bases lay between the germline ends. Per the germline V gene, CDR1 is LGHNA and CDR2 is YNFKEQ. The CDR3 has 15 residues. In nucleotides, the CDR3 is TGTGCCAGCAGCCAAGGGGCGGCGAACACCTACGAGCAGTACTTC. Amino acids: CASSQGAANTYEQYF.

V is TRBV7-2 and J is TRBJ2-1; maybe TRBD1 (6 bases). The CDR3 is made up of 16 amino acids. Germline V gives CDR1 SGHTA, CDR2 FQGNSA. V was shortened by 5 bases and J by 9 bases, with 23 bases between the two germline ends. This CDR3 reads CASSRGGLEGQGEQFF. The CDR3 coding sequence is TGTGCCAGCAGCCGAGGGGGTTTAGAGGGACAAGGTGAGCAGTTCTTC.

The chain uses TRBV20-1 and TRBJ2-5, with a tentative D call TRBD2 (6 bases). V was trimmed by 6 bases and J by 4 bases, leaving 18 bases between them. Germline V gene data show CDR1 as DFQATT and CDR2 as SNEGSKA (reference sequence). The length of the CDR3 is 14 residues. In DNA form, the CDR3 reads TGCAGTGCCTCGCGAAGTATCGGGGGAGAGACCCAGTACTTC. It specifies CSASRSIGGETQYF.

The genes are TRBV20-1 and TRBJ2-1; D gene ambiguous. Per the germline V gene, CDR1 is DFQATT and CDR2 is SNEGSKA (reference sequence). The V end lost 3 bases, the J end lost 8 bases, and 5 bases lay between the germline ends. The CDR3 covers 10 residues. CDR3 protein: CSASGDEQFF. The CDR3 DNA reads TGCAGTGCTAGTGGTGATGAGCAGTTCTTC.

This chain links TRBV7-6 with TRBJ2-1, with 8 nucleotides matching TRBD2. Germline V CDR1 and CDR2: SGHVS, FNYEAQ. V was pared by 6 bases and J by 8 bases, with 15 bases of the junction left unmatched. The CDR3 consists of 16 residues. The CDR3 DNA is TGTGCCAGCAGTAGATTAAGCGGGAGAGCTTTGTATGAGCAGTTCTTC. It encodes CASSRLSGRALYEQFF. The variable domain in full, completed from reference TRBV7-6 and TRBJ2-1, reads GAGVSQSPRYKVTKRGQDVALRCDPISGHVSLYWYRQALGQGPEFLTYFNYEAQQDKSGLPNDRFSAERPEGSISTLTIQRTEQRDSAMYRCASSRLSGRALYEQFFGPGTRLTVL.

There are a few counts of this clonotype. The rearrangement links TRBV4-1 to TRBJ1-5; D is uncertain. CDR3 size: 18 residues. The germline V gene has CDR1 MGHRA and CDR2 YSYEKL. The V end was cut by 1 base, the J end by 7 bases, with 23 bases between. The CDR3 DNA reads TGCGCCAGCAGCCAAGGCTCGGGTCGGACGAGGGAACTGCAGCCCCAGCATTTT. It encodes CASSQGSGRTRELQPQHF.

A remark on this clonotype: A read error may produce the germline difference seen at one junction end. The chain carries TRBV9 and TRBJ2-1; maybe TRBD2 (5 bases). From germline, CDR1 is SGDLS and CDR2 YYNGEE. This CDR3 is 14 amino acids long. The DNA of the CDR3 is TGTGCCAGCGGCGTAGTCGTTAGCGAGAATGAGCAGTTCTTC. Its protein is CASGVVVSENEQFF.

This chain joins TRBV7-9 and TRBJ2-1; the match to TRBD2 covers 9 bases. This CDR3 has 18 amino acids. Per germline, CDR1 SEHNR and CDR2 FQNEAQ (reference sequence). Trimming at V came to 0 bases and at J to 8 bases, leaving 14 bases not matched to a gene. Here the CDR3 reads CASSLARVGLARLDEQFF. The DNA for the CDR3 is TGTGCCAGCAGCTTAGCGCGGGTCGGACTAGCGAGATTGGATGAGCAGTTCTTC.

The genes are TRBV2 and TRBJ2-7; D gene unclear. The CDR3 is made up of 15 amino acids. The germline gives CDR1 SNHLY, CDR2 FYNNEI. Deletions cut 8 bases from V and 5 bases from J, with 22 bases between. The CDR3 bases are TGTGCCAGCTATAGGGCCCCTGCAGAGCAAGACGAGCAGTACTTC. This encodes CASYRAPAEQDEQYF.

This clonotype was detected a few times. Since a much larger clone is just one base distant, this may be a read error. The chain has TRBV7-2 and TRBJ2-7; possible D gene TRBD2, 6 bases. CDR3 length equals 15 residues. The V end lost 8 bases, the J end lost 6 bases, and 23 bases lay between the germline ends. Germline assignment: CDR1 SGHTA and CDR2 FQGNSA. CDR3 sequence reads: CASSYLVGGTCEQYF. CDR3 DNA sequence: TGTGCCAGCTCTTATCTAGTCGGGGGAACCTGCGAGCAGTACTTC.